Below are 8 T cell receptor beta chains sequenced from a single sample in a study of vaccination and CD4 T cells after COVID-19. Sequenced with the Oncomine TCR Beta short-read assay was DNA taken from cultured CD4+ T cells. Via MiXCR, TCRdb re-called the PCR reads, giving one row per CDR3 protein. The sample consists of around 12,000 distinct CDR3 sequences, about a third of them appearing once. The treatment here: roughly 11-day PBMC culture with coronavirus spike peptide pools or control peptides (ViraFEST assay). These receptors' targets are unknown. The source material was CD4+ T cells from blood, cultured in vitro, sampled before SARS-CoV-2 vaccination. The source of these receptors is a human donor who received a COVID-19 vaccine.

The chain is built from TRBV19 and TRBJ2-3; 10 bases fit TRBD1. V gave up 3 bases and J gave up 3 bases; unmatched junction bases: 9. The CDR3 contains 17 residues. Per germline, CDR1 LNHDA and CDR2 SQIVND (reference sequence). This CDR3 reads CASSMPRDRGPTDTQYF. CDR3 coding DNA: TGTGCCAGTAGTATGCCCAGGGACAGGGGCCCGACAGATACGCAGTATTTT.

V gene TRBV7-2 combines with J gene TRBJ2-7; D is tentatively TRBD1 or TRBD2 (5 bases each). The CDR3 contains 17 residues. The V gene's germline CDR1 is SGHTA and CDR2 FQGNSA. Trimming cost V 5 bases and J 0 bases, with 20 bases left between them. The CDR3 loop reads CASSQDDGRDLSYEQYF. Written as DNA, the CDR3 is TGTGCCAGCAGCCAAGATGATGGCAGGGACCTCTCCTACGAGCAGTACTTC.

This chain connects TRBV10-1 to TRBJ1-1, with a possible D match to TRBD1 (6 bases). Trimming took off 3 bases at V and 10 bases at J, with 18 bases between the two ends. The germline gives CDR1 WNHNN, CDR2 SYGVQD (reference sequence). CDR3 length: 14 residues. DNA for the CDR3: TGCGCCAGCAGTGATAGTCGGGGGCTGACGGGAGCTTTCTTT. Its translation: CASSDSRGLTGAFF.

In DNA form, the CDR3 reads TGTGCCATCAAGGTGGGTATGAACACTGAAGCTTTCTTT. Translated: CAIKVGMNTEAFF. The genes are TRBV10-3 and TRBJ1-1; no definite D call. Trimming took 7 bases from V and 0 from J, leaving 9 bases between them. This CDR3 spans 13 amino acids. Germline V gives CDR1 ENHRY, CDR2 SYGVKD.

The chain is built from TRBV6-1 and TRBJ2-3; 7 bases agree with TRBD1. V was clipped by 6 bases and J by 1 base; unmatched bases: 4. Germline CDR1 is MNHNS and CDR2 is SASEGT. This CDR3 is 14 amino acids long. As DNA, the CDR3 is TGTGCCAGCAGGGTAACAGGGGGCACAGATACGCAGTATTTT. Protein: CASRVTGGTDTQYF.

This clonotype was counted between two and nine times. The chain joins TRBV2 to TRBJ1-2; a possible D gene is TRBD1 (5 bases). Trimming left V 2 bases short and J 0 bases short, with 19 bases between. CDR1 and CDR2 from the germline V gene are SNHLY and FYNNEI. This CDR3 has 18 amino acids. The CDR3 protein is CASSERRGIREANYGYTF. CDR3 DNA: TGTGCCAGCAGTGAAAGGAGGGGAATTAGGGAGGCTAACTATGGCTACACCTTC.

This clonotype was picked up a small number of times. This rearrangement joins TRBV12-3 or TRBV12-4 to TRBJ1-2; weak D call: TRBD1 (5 bases). This CDR3 comprises 15 residues. V was shortened by 0 bases and J by 4 bases, with 12 bases between the two germline ends. The CDR3 DNA follows: TGTGCCAGCAGTTTAGCGGGCAGGGCCTTCTATGGCTACACCTTC. Its translation: CASSLAGRAFYGYTF.

V and J are TRBV18 and TRBJ1-5; no definite D call. Germline V gives CDR1 KGHSH, CDR2 LQKENI. The CDR3 covers 16 residues. Trimming took 3 bases from V and 4 from J, leaving 16 bases between them. CDR3 sequence reads: CASSPVQRPENQPQHF. As DNA, the CDR3 is TGTGCCAGCTCACCCGTTCAGAGACCGGAAAATCAGCCCCAGCATTTT. The full variable domain, in which reference TRBV18 and TRBJ1-5 provide the parts outside the CDR3, is NAGVMQNPRHLVRRRGQEARLRCSPMKGHSHVYWYRQLPEEGLKFMVYLQKENIIDESGMPKERFSAEFPKEGPSILRIQQVVRGDSAAYFCASSPVQRPENQPQHFGDGTRLSIL.